A selection of T cell receptor beta chains follows, all from one sample in a study of cytomegalovirus exposure and HLA in healthy donors. Assay: immunoSEQ multiplex PCR; the TCRdb copy retains only in-frame clones and omits some. The sample consists of about 140,000 clones, over 70% of them appearing once. The specimen was PBMCs. The receptors come from a male donor in good health and CMV-seronegative. Each CDR3 is given without its conserved first and last residue.

CDR3 length	V gene	CDR3 protein
12	TRBV6-1	ASSRTLSTYEQY
14	TRBV7-9	ASSLAQGVLTDTQY
11	TRBV5-4	ASSRTGWRELF
11	TRBV19	ASSEDLGTEAF
10	TRBV29-1	SVVKGVYEQY
12	TRBV21-1	ASNKGVEGHEQY
12	TRBV29-1	SVEGNGGLVEAF
11	TRBV5-1	ASSPDLGDGYT
13	TRBV27	ASSLSLGPSTEAF
12	TRBV5-6	ASSSEAGMSEQY
14	TRBV7-2	ASSLAGVVGRTVYT
13	TRBV10-3	AIAAESSGGYGYT
13	TRBV6-5	ASIPYWAINTEAF
12	TRBV7-8	ASSSGRGNTEAF
13	TRBV4-3	ASSEGGQGAYEQY
13	TRBV9	ASSQGLAQTGEQY